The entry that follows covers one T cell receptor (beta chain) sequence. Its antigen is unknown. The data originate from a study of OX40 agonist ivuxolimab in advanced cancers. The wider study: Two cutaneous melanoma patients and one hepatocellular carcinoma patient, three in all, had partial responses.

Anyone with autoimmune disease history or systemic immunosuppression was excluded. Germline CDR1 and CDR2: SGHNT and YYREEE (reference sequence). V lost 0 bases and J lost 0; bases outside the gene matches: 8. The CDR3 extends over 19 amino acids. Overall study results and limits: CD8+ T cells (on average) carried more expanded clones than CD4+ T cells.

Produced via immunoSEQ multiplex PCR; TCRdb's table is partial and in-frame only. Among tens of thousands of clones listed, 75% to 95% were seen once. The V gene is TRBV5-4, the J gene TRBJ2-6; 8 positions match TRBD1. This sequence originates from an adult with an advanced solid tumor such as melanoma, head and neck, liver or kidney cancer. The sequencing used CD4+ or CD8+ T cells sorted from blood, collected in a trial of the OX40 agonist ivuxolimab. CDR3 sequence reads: CASSLDPGQAYSGANVLTF. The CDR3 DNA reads TGTGCCAGCAGCTTGGACCCGGGACAGGCATACTCTGGGGCCAACGTCCTGACTTTC. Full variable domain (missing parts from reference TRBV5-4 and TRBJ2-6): ETGVTQSPTHLIKTRGQQVTLRCSSQSGHNTVSWYQQALGQGPQFIFQYYREEENGRGNFPPRFSGLQFPNYSSELNVNALELDDSALYLCASSLDPGQAYSGANVLTFGAGSRLTVL.